These T cell receptor beta chains were read from a single sample in a study of blood T cell repertoires in COVID-19. Libraries were prepared by immunoSEQ multiplex PCR; TCRdb keeps only in-frame clonotypes and omits some of them. The sample has 90,000 to 150,000 clones; 85% are singletons. The sequenced sample was peripheral blood. The receptors stem from a man aged 80 or over with acute or convalescent COVID-19. CDR3s include the opening cysteine and the closing phenylalanine or tryptophan. D genes are given only for firm matches. Clone size appears in some rows only: once, few, many, or a class for an expanded clone.

j_call clone_size v_call d_call cdr3_aa cdr3_nt
TRBJ1-2 - TRBV2 TRBD1 CASISNRGRNYGYTF TGTGCCAGCATTTCAAACAGGGGGCGTAACTATGGCTACACCTTC
TRBJ1-1 - TRBV28 - CASTYAGNWVMNTEAFF TGTGCCAGCACCTATGCAGGGAATTGGGTGATGAACACTGAAGCTTTCTTT
TRBJ1-2 - TRBV5-1 - CASSLEEYYGYTF TGCGCCAGCAGCTTGGAGGAGTACTATGGCTACACCTTC
TRBJ1-2 - TRBV28 TRBD1 CASSLRDRVAYGYTF TGTGCCAGCAGTTTAAGGGACAGGGTAGCCTATGGCTACACCTTC
TRBJ2-5 - TRBV3-1/TRBV3-2 TRBD2 CASSQRGAYQETQYF TGTGCCAGCAGCCAGCGGGGGGCGTACCAAGAGACCCAGTACTTC
TRBJ1-1 - TRBV18 - CASSPAGYAEAFF TGTGCCAGCTCACCGGCAGGGTACGCTGAAGCTTTCTTT
TRBJ2-7 - TRBV3-1/TRBV3-2 TRBD1 CASSQDPRDRGHEQYF TGTGCCAGCAGCCAAGATCCGAGGGACAGGGGCCACGAGCAGTACTTC
TRBJ2-7 - TRBV6-5 - CASSIQGGGSYEQYF TGTGCCAGCAGTATTCAGGGAGGGGGCTCCTACGAGCAGTACTTC
TRBJ1-2 - TRBV29-1 - CSVESDSYGYTF TGCAGCGTTGAAAGTGACAGCTATGGCTACACCTTC
TRBJ1-2 - TRBV29-1 - CSVLSHYGYTF TGCAGCGTCTTATCCCACTATGGCTACACCTTC
TRBJ1-2 - TRBV6-6 TRBD1 CASSQEGTGGGYTF TGTGCCAGCAGTCAGGAGGGGACAGGGGGAGGCTACACCTTC
TRBJ1-1 - TRBV7-8 - CASSLVRGTEAFF TGTGCCAGCAGCTTAGTTAGGGGAACTGAAGCTTTCTTT
TRBJ2-3 - TRBV15 TRBD1 CATSSQQGLGTDTQYF TGTGCCACCAGCTCTCAACAGGGGTTGGGCACAGATACGCAGTATTTT
TRBJ1-5 once TRBV5-8 TRBD1 CASSLRHGTGGGQPQHF TGTGCCAGCAGCTTGCGCCATGGGACAGGGGGCGGGCAGCCCCAGCATTTT
TRBJ2-1 - TRBV15 TRBD2 CATSGLAGSHEQFF TGTGCCACCAGCGGACTAGCGGGGTCCCATGAGCAGTTCTTC
TRBJ1-2 - TRBV4-1 TRBD1 CASSQAGGQGFGYTF TGCGCCAGCAGCCAAGCCGGGGGACAGGGCTTTGGCTACACCTTC